This T cell receptor (beta chain) comes out of a study of read filtering for tumor transcriptome and immune sequencing. This clonotype showed up many times. The library was built from 400 to 500 ng RNA with molecular barcoded adaptors for alpha/delta and beta/gamma chains. TCRdb reprocessed the reads with MiXCR, giving one entry per CDR3 protein. The repertoire has over 55,000 distinct CDR3 sequences, around 13% of them found once; the top ten carry 45%. This TCR was recovered from a donor aged 40 or older with multiple myeloma. The sample comprised a population of CD138-negative cells sorted from bone marrow.

CDR3 DNA: TGTGCCAGCAGTCCACAGGGACAATACGAGCAGTACTTC. This encodes CASSPQGQYEQYF. This chain links TRBV6-6 with TRBJ2-7; D might be TRBD1 (6 bases). The V end lost 5 bases, the J end lost 4 bases, and 12 bases lay between the germline ends. This CDR3 contains 13 residues. CDR1 and CDR2 from the germline V gene are MNHNY and SVGAGI (reference sequence).